The 24 T cell receptor beta chains below all came from one sample that was sequenced in a study of T cell repertoires in ileal Crohn's disease. TCRdb's table, derived via immunoSEQ multiplex PCR, lists solely in-frame clones and lacks some. The table lists approximately 13,000 clones, under 80% of them singletons. Time point in this sample: inflamed ileum from the surgical specimen. The sample consisted of ileal tissue. Every receptor here comes from an adult with Crohn's disease.

The rearrangement links TRBV5-8 to TRBJ2-7, with TRBD1 matching over 7 bases. Germline V gene sequence: CDR1 SGHTS, CDR2 YDEGEE. The CDR3 has 20 residues. J lost 12 bases, V lost 2 bases, and 32 bases had no gene match. The CDR3 nucleotides are TGTGCCAGCAGCTTCTCGCCAACCCCGTCCCAGGGGGTTCGTGGGCAGCGACGGTACTTC. This encodes CASSFSPTPSQGVRGQRRYF.

The chain is built from TRBV6-4 and TRBJ2-3, with 13 bases aligning to TRBD2. The CDR3 is 15 amino acids. Germline values: CDR1 MRHNA, CDR2 SNTAGT. J was trimmed by 2 bases and V by 6 bases; bases with no gene match: 2. The CDR3 DNA reads as TGTGCCAGCAGAGGACTAGCGGGGGACACAGATACGCAGTATTTT. Translated, it gives CASRGLAGDTDTQYF.

This chain connects TRBV30 to TRBJ1-4; perhaps TRBD1 as D (5 bases). V was shortened by 0 bases and J by 8 bases, with 10 bases between the two germline ends. Per the germline V gene, CDR1 is GTSNPN and CDR2 is SVGIG (reference sequence). This CDR3 has 13 residues. The CDR3 loop is CAWSVTGLEKLFF. CDR3 DNA: TGTGCCTGGAGTGTTACGGGACTAGAAAAACTGTTTTTT.

The rearrangement joins TRBV7-2 to TRBJ2-1; 11 bases match TRBD2. This CDR3 has 16 amino acids. The ends lost 5 bases at V and 4 bases at J; junction bases unmatched: 7. CDR1 is SGHTA, CDR2 FQGNSA, per germline. CDR3 sequence: CASSTRLAGLYNEQFF. CDR3 DNA sequence: TGTGCCAGCAGCACCCGACTAGCGGGGCTTTACAATGAGCAGTTCTTC. Based on the CDR3 plus reference TRBV7-2 and TRBJ2-1, the full variable domain is GAGVSQSPSNKVTEKGKDVELRCDPISGHTALYWYRQSLGQGLEFLIYFQGNSAPDKSGLPSDRFSAERTGGSVSTLTIQRTQQEDSAVYLCASSTRLAGLYNEQFFGPGTRLTVL.

In its sample, this clone was seen a few times. The chain couples TRBV7-3 to TRBJ1-4; the D gene is possibly TRBD1 (6 bases). The CDR3 extends over 14 amino acids. Per germline, CDR1 SGHTA and CDR2 FQGTGA. V was shortened by 5 bases and J by 8 bases, with 15 bases between the two germline ends. The CDR3 DNA is TGTGCCAGCAGCCAAGGAGGGGGTGACGAAAAACTGTTTTTT. Translated, it gives CASSQGGGDEKLFF.

J is TRBJ2-6 and V is TRBV6-6, with D uncertain. The CDR3 totals 14 residues. V was cut by 3 bases and J by 0 bases, with 3 bases left in between. Germline V gene data show CDR1 as MNHNY and CDR2 as SVGAGI (reference sequence). The CDR3 loop reads CASSYASGANVLTF. The CDR3 DNA follows: TGTGCCAGCAGTTATGCCTCTGGGGCCAACGTCCTGACTTTC.

The rearrangement links TRBV7-9 to TRBJ2-7; TRBD1 matches at 9 bases. With V trimmed by 5 bases and J by 4 bases, 6 bases remained unmatched. Germline lookup yields CDR1 SEHNR and CDR2 FQNEAQ (reference sequence). This CDR3 comprises 14 residues. CDR3 protein: CASSPRDRAYEQYF. In DNA, the CDR3 is TGTGCCAGCAGCCCCCGGGACAGGGCGTACGAGCAGTACTTC.

V is TRBV6-1 and J is TRBJ2-4; tentative D call: TRBD1 (5 bases). CDR3 length equals 16 residues. The V end lost 0 bases, the J end lost 4 bases, and 13 bases lay between the germline ends. The germline V gene encodes CDR1 MNHNS and CDR2 SASEGT. The CDR3 DNA reads TGTGCCAGCAGTGAAGCGAATAGGGGCGCTAAAAACATTCAGTACTTC. Protein sequence: CASSEANRGAKNIQYF.

The chain joins TRBV29-1 to TRBJ2-2; possibly TRBD1 for D (5 bases). The germline V gene has CDR1 SQVTM and CDR2 ANQGSEA. The V gene lost 5 bases and the J gene lost 2 bases, with 9 bases spanning the gap. The CDR3 loop spans 13 amino acids. CDR3 DNA: TGCAGCGTTATAGACAGTAACACCGGGGAGCTGTTTTTT. Residues: CSVIDSNTGELFF.

Concerning this clone itself: Germline is not matched at one junction end, which may reflect a read error. The same CDR3 also results from other DNA sequences found in this sample. The chain joins TRBV5-4 to TRBJ1-1, with D possibly TRBD1 on 5 matching bases. The CDR3 spans 15 residues. Germline V gene lookup returns CDR1 SGHNT and CDR2 YYREEE (reference sequence). The DNA of the CDR3 is TGTGCCAGCAGCCCCCGCCCCGGGACGGGATATGAAGCCTTCTTT. Translating it yields CASSPRPGTGYEAFF.

The rearrangement uses TRBV4-1 and TRBJ2-7; D ambiguous. The germline V and J ends were trimmed by 0 bases and 3 bases, with 15 bases remaining between them. Germline values: CDR1 MGHRA, CDR2 YSYEKL. This CDR3 has 16 amino acids. The CDR3 loop is CASSQDADGFLYEQYF. CDR3 in DNA: TGCGCCAGCAGCCAAGATGCTGACGGTTTTCTCTACGAGCAGTACTTC.

V usage is TRBV7-9 and J usage is TRBJ2-6; TRBD1 agrees at 7 bases. Per the germline V gene, CDR1 is SEHNR and CDR2 is FQNEAQ (reference sequence). With 5 bases clipped from V and 0 bases from J, the junction kept 13 bases outside the gene matches. The CDR3 spans 19 residues. The CDR3 sequence: CASSPGGSAEFSGANVLTF. The CDR3 DNA reads as TGTGCCAGCAGCCCAGGGGGTTCTGCGGAATTCTCTGGGGCCAACGTCCTGACTTTC.

This rearrangement joins TRBV5-1 to TRBJ2-3; D unresolved. CDR3 size: 14 residues. CDR1 and CDR2 (germline): SGHRS, YFSETQ. Trimming cost V 4 bases and J 4 bases, with 13 bases left between them. The CDR3 reads CASSNEHGADTQYF. CDR3 sequence (DNA): TGCGCCAGCAGCAACGAGCATGGCGCAGATACGCAGTATTTT.

The rearrangement joins TRBV7-2 to TRBJ1-3; D gene ambiguous. The CDR3 totals 13 residues. Per the germline V gene, CDR1 is SGHTA and CDR2 is FQGNSA. V lost 8 bases, J lost 4 bases, and 12 bases lay in between. Here the CDR3 DNA reads TGTGCCAGCGCCTCGGGATTAGGAAACACCATATATTTT. As protein: CASASGLGNTIYF.

The V and J genes are TRBV2 and TRBJ1-2; 7 bases map to TRBD1. The germline V gene encodes CDR1 SNHLY and CDR2 FYNNEI. This CDR3 region has 15 residues. V dropped 5 bases and J dropped 4; count of bases not matched to a gene: 10. DNA for the CDR3: TGTGCCAGCAGTTACATTGACAGGGAGGGCTATGGCTACACCTTC. This translates into CASSYIDREGYGYTF. Combining the CDR3 with reference TRBV2 and TRBJ1-2 gives the whole variable domain EPEVTQTPSHQVTQMGQEVILRCVPISNHLYFYWYRQILGQKVEFLVSFYNNEISEKSEIFDDQFSVERPDGSNFTLKIRSTKLEDSAMYFCASSYIDREGYGYTFGSGTRLTVV.

This chain connects TRBV6-1 to TRBJ1-1; maybe TRBD1 (5 bases). From germline, CDR1 is MNHNS and CDR2 SASEGT. Trimming left V 6 bases short and J 2 bases short, with 13 bases between. The CDR3 runs 14 residues. CDR3 bases: TGTGCCAGCAGAACCAGGGAGTACAACACTGAAGCTTTCTTT. Its protein is CASRTREYNTEAFF.

This chain joins TRBV5-1 and TRBJ2-4; TRBD2 might be the D (6 bases). Germline V gene lookup returns CDR1 SGHRS and CDR2 YFSETQ. The CDR3 spans 17 residues. Trimming took 4 bases from V and 0 from J, leaving 17 bases between them. The CDR3 nucleotides read TGCGCCAGCAGCCCCTATTCGGGGGAGCTAGCCAAAAACATTCAGTACTTC. Residues: CASSPYSGELAKNIQYF. The variable domain in full, completed from reference TRBV5-1 and TRBJ2-4, reads KAGVTQTPRYLIKTRGQQVTLSCSPISGHRSVSWYQQTPGQGLQFLFEYFSETQRNKGNFPGRFSGRQFSNSRSEMNVSTLELGDSALYLCASSPYSGELAKNIQYFGAGTRLSVL.

The chain carries TRBV19 and TRBJ1-5; 9 bases line up with TRBD1. The CDR3 consists of 15 residues. Germline CDR1 and CDR2: LNHDA and SQIVND (reference sequence). V shed 2 bases and J 5 bases; nucleotides not matched to a gene: 4. The CDR3 is CASSIRDRVYQPQHF. The CDR3 DNA follows: TGTGCCAGTAGTATACGGGACAGGGTGTATCAGCCCCAGCATTTT.

The chain couples TRBV14 to TRBJ1-6; maybe TRBD1 (5 bases). CDR1 and CDR2 (germline): SGHDN, FVKESK. V was trimmed by 1 base and J by 10 bases, leaving 11 bases between them. The CDR3 is 14 residues long. CDR3 amino acids: CASSQGRGSSPLHF. The DNA for the CDR3 is TGTGCCAGCAGCCAAGGGAGGGGTAGCTCACCCCTCCACTTT.

The CDR3 reads CASRERRDSYNSPLHF. The DNA of the CDR3 is TGTGCCAGCAGAGAACGCCGGGACAGCTATAATTCACCCCTCCACTTT. The chain uses TRBV2 and TRBJ1-6; 7 nucleotides line up with TRBD1. The CDR3 spans 16 residues. The junction had 8 bases not matched to a gene; V was cut back by 6 bases and J by 3 bases. CDR1 is SNHLY and CDR2 is FYNNEI in the germline V gene. Full variable domain (remainder filled in from reference TRBV2 and TRBJ1-6): EPEVTQTPSHQVTQMGQEVILRCVPISNHLYFYWYRQILGQKVEFLVSFYNNEISEKSEIFDDQFSVERPDGSNFTLKIRSTKLEDSAMYFCASRERRDSYNSPLHFGNGTRLTVT.

The V call is TRBV21-1, the J call TRBJ1-4. TRBV21-1 is assigned pseudogene status. This CDR3 region has 14 residues. The CDR3 spells CASSKGPENEKLFF. CDR3 sequence (DNA): TGTGCCAGCAGCAAGGGTCCCGAGAATGAAAAACTGTTTTTT.

The V gene is TRBV7-9, the J gene TRBJ1-1, with D hard to call. There are 17 residues in the CDR3. The V gene lost 1 base and the J gene lost 0 bases, with 15 bases spanning the gap. Germline CDR1 reads SEHNR; CDR2 reads FQNEAQ (reference sequence). CDR3 residues: CASSLGLAGLMNTEAFF. DNA of the CDR3: TGTGCCAGCAGCTTAGGGCTTGCGGGGTTAATGAACACTGAAGCTTTCTTT.

The rearrangement joins TRBV6-1 to TRBJ1-1, with D perhaps matching TRBD1 (5 bases). Trimming took 2 bases from V and 3 from J, leaving 13 bases between them. This CDR3 comprises 15 residues. Germline values: CDR1 MNHNS, CDR2 SASEGT. The CDR3: CASSERVQGDTEAFF. The CDR3 coding sequence is TGTGCCAGCAGTGAACGGGTCCAAGGGGACACTGAAGCTTTCTTT.

This chain uses TRBV2 with TRBJ1-5, with TRBD1 identical over 7 bases. The CDR3 runs to 15 residues. Germline lookup yields CDR1 SNHLY and CDR2 FYNNEI. The ends lost 5 bases at V and 2 bases at J; junction bases unmatched: 6. This CDR3 is CASSWATGGNQPQHF. Here the CDR3 DNA reads TGTGCCAGCAGTTGGGCCACAGGGGGCAATCAGCCCCAGCATTTT.